Described below is a single T cell receptor beta chain sequence and its context. No antigen is known for it. No per-base quality is available; no much larger clone lies one base away. Library construction relied on PCR. The instrument given in TCRdb is Illumina HiSeq 2500. To normalize quantification of the TCRbeta repertoire, the TCR libraries were built with molecular barcoding that relied on unique molecular identifiers. The raw public reads went through TCRdb reprocessing: fastp at Q25, MiXCR clone calling, in-frame beta chains kept. Each CDR3 protein appears once, grouped with its most common genes and DNA. The sample has just over 950,000 distinct CDR3 sequences on record, roughly 29% of them singletons. The ten top clones hold roughly 30% of the sample. What this sample's treatment or condition label stands for: allogeneic hematopoietic cell transplantation with graft depleted of TCRalphabeta T cells and CD19 B cells. Transplant recipients were children who received TCRalphabeta/CD19-depleted allogeneic hematopoietic cell grafts.

This record belongs to a study of T-cell reconstitution after alpha-beta-depleted transplantation in children (TCRdb year 2016). Turning to the overall study: Using TCR repertoire profiling, the study followed T-cell immune reconstitution in a quantitative way in children after TCRalphabeta/CD19-depleted allogeneic hematopoietic cell transplantation. The investigation overall reported the following: Over the following months the frequencies of hyperexpanded clones went down, and after one year T-cell counts and TCRbeta diversity were mostly credited to newly produced T cells. Apparently early alphabetaT-cell count recovery about two months after transplant reportedly relied on only several hundred rapidly expanded clones derived from non-depleted graft cells. The high TCRbeta diversity at day 60 in some patients was ascribed to recipient T cells and intrathymic progenitors that had survived conditioning.

Reading from cysteine to phenylalanine, the CDR3 counts 14 amino acids. The read is trimmed to its CDR3 DNA, 42 bases read in frame from base 1. CDR1 and CDR2 are drawn from the germline V gene: SGHRS, YFSETQ. The germline V and J ends show losses of 6 bases and 5 bases respectively, and no gene match explains 3 bases of the junction. This receptor was obtained from a boy under two years old who had a stem cell transplant for SCID, so the T cells may come from the graft donor. The source was PBMCs, mostly from graft donor cells, collected 360 days after TCRalphabeta/CD19-depleted stem cell transplant. The chain links TRBV5-1 with TRBJ1-6, with 9 junctional bases fitting TRBD1. The nucleotide sequence reads TGCGCCAGCACCACAGGGGGCCATAATTCACCCCTCCACTTT. Protein translation: CASTTGGHNSPLHF.